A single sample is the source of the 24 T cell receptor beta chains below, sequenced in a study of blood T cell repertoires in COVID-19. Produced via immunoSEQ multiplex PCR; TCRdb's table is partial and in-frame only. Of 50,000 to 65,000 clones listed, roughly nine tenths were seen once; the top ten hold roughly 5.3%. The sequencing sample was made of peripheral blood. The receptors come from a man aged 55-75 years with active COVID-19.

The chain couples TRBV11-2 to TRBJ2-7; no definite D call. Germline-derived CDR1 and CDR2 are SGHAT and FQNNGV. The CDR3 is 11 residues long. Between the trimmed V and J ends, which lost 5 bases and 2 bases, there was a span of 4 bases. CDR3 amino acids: CASSLTYEQYF. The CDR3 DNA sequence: TGTGCCAGCAGCCTTACCTACGAGCAGTACTTC.

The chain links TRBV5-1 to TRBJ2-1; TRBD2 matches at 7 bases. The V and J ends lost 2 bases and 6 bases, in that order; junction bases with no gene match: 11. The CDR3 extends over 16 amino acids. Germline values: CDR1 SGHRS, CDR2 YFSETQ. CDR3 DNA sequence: TGCGCCAGCAGCTTAGGGAAGACTAGCTTCGGCAATGAGCAGTTCTTC. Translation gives CASSLGKTSFGNEQFF.

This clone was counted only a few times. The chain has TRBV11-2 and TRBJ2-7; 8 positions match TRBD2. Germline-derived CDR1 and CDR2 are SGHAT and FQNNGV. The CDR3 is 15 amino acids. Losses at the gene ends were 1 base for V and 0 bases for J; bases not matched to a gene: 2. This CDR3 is CASSLAAGGSYEQYF. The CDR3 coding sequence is TGTGCCAGCAGCTTAGCCGCGGGAGGCTCCTACGAGCAGTACTTC.

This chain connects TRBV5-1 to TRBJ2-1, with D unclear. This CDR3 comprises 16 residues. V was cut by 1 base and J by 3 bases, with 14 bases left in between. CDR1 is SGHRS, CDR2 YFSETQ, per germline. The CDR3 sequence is CASSLFRQVNYNEQFF. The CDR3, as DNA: TGCGCCAGCAGCTTGTTTCGGCAGGTGAACTACAATGAGCAGTTCTTC.

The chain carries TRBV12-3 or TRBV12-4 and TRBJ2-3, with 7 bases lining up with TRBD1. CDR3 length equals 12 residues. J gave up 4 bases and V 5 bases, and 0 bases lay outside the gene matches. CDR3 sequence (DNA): TGTGCCAGCAGTACAGGGGCAGATACGCAGTATTTT. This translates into CASSTGADTQYF.

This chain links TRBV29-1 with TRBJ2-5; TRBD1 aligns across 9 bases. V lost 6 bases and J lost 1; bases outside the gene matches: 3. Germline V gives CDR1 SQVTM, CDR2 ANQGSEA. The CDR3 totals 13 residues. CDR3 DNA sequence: TGCAGCGTCGAGACAGGGGGCCAAGAGACCCAGTACTTC. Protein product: CSVETGGQETQYF.

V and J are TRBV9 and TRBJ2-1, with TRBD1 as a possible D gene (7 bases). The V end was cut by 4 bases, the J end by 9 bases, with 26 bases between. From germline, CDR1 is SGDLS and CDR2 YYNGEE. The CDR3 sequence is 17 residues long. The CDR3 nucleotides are TGTGCCAGCAGCCTAGGGGGCTTCGGTCGGGGAGGCAGTGAGCAGTTCTTC. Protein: CASSLGGFGRGGSEQFF.

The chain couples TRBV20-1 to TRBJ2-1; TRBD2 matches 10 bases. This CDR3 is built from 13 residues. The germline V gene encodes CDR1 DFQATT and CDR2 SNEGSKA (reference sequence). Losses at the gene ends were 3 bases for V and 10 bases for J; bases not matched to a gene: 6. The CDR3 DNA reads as TGCAGTGCTAGTAGAGTAGCGGGAGGCGAGCAGTTCTTC. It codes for CSASRVAGGEQFF.

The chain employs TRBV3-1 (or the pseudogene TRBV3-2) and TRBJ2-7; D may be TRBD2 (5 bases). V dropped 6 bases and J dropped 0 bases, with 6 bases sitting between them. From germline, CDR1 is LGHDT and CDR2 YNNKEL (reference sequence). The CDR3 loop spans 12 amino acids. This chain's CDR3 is CASSSASYEQYF. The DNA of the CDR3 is TGTGCCAGCAGTAGCGCCTCCTACGAGCAGTACTTC.

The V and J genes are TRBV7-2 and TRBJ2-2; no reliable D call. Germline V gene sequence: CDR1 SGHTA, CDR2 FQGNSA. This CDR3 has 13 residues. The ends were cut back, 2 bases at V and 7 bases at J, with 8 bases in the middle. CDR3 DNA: TGTGCCAGCAGCTTAATCTTGAGCGGGGAGCTGTTTTTT. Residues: CASSLILSGELFF.

The CDR3 reads CASGKTYEQYF. Written as DNA, the CDR3 is TGTGCCAGCGGCAAAACCTACGAGCAGTACTTC. The chain employs TRBV27 and TRBJ2-7; D is undetermined. The CDR3 extends over 11 amino acids. The V end was cut by 8 bases, the J end by 2 bases, with 7 bases between. CDR1 and CDR2 (germline): MNHEY, SMNVEV (reference sequence).

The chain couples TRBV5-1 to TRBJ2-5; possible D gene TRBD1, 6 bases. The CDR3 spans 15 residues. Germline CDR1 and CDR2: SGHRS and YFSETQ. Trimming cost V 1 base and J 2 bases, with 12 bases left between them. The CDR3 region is CASSLMGTKQETQYF. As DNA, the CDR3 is TGCGCCAGCAGCTTGATGGGGACAAAACAAGAGACCCAGTACTTC.

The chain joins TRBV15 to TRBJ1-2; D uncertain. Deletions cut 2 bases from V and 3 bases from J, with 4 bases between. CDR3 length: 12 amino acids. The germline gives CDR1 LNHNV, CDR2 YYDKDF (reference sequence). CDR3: CATSRQDYGYTF. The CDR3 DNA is TGTGCCACCAGCAGACAGGACTATGGCTACACCTTC.

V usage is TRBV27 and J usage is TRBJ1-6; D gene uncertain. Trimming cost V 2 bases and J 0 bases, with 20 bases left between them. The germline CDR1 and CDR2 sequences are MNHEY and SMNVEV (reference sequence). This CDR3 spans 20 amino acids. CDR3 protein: CASSLGGPGSASSYNSPLHF. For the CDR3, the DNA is TGTGCCAGCAGTTTAGGTGGACCGGGGTCCGCAAGCTCCTATAATTCACCCCTCCACTTT.

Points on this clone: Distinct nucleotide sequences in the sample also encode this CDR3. CDR3 protein: CASSPDRSTDTQYF. CDR3 in DNA: TGTGCCAGCAGCCCAGACAGAAGCACAGATACGCAGTATTTT. The chain uses TRBV4-2 and TRBJ2-3; D perhaps matches TRBD1 (5 bases). This CDR3 contains 14 residues. Germline CDR1 reads LGHNA; CDR2 reads YNFKEQ. Trimming took off 4 bases at V and 0 bases at J, with 8 bases between the two ends.

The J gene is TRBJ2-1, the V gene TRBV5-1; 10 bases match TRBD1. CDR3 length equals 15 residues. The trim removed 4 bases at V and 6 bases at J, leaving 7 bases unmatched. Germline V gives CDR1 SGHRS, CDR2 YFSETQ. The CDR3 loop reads CASSAGQGVGNEQFF. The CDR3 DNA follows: TGCGCCAGCAGCGCAGGACAGGGGGTCGGCAATGAGCAGTTCTTC.

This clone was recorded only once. The CDR3 region is CASSFGTGVNIQYF. CDR3 DNA: TGTGCCAGCAGTTTTGGGACAGGGGTGAACATTCAGTACTTC. The chain links TRBV27 to TRBJ2-4; 10 bases are a match to TRBD1. This CDR3 is built from 14 residues. Germline-derived CDR1 and CDR2 are MNHEY and SMNVEV (reference sequence). J lost 7 bases, V lost 3 bases, and 3 bases had no gene match.

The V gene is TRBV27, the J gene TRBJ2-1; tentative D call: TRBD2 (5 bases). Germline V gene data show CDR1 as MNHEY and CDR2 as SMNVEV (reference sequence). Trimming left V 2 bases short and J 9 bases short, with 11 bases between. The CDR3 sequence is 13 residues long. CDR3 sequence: CASSLEGLGEQFF. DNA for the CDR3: TGTGCCAGCAGTTTAGAGGGTCTGGGTGAGCAGTTCTTC.

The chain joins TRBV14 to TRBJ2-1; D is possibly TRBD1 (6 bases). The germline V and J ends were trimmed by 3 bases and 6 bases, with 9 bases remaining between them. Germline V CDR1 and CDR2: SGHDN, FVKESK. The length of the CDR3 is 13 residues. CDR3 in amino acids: CASSQGAGNEQFF. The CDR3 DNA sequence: TGTGCCAGCAGCCAGGGGGCTGGCAATGAGCAGTTCTTC.

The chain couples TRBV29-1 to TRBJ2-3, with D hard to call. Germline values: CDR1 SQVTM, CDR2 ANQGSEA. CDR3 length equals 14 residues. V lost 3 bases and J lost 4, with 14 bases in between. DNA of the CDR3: TGCAGCGTTGATGCAGGCCCAAGTGCAGATACGCAGTATTTT. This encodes CSVDAGPSADTQYF.

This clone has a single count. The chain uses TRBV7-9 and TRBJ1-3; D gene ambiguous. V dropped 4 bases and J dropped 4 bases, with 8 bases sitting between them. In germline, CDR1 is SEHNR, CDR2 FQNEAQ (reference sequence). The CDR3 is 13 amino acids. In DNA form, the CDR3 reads TGTGCCAGCAGCTCGCCACAGGGAAACACCATATATTTT. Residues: CASSSPQGNTIYF.

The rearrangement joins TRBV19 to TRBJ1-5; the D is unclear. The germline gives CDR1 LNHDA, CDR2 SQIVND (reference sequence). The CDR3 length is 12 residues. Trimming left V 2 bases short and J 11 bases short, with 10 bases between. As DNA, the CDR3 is TGTGCCAGTAGTATATCGGCCAGGTCCCAGCATTTT. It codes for CASSISARSQHF.

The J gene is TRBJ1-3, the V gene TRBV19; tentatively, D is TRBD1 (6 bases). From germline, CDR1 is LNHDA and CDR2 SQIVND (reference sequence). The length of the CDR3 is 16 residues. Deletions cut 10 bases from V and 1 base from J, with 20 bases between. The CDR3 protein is CATATGTKTSGNTIYF. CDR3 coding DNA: TGTGCCACCGCAACCGGGACAAAGACGTCTGGAAACACCATATATTTT.

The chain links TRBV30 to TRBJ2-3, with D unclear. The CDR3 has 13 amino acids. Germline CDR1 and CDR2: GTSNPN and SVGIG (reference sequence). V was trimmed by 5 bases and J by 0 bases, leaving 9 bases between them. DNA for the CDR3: TGTGCCTGGGCCCTTCCTAGCACAGATACGCAGTATTTT. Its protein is CAWALPSTDTQYF.